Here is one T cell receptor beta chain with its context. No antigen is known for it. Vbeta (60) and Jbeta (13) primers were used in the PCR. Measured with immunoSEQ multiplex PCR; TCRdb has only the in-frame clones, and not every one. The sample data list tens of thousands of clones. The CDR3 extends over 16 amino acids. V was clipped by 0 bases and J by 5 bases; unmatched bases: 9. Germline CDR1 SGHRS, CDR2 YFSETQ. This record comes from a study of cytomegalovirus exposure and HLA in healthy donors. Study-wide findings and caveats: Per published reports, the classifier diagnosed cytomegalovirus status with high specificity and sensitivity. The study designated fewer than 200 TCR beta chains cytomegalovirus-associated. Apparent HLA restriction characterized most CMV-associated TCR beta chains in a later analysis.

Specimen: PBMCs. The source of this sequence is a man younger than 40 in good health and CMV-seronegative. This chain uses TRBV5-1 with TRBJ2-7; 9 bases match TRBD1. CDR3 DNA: TGCGCCAGCAGCTTGGAGGTAGGACAGGGGCTCCACGAGCAGTACTTC. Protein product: CASSLEVGQGLHEQYF.